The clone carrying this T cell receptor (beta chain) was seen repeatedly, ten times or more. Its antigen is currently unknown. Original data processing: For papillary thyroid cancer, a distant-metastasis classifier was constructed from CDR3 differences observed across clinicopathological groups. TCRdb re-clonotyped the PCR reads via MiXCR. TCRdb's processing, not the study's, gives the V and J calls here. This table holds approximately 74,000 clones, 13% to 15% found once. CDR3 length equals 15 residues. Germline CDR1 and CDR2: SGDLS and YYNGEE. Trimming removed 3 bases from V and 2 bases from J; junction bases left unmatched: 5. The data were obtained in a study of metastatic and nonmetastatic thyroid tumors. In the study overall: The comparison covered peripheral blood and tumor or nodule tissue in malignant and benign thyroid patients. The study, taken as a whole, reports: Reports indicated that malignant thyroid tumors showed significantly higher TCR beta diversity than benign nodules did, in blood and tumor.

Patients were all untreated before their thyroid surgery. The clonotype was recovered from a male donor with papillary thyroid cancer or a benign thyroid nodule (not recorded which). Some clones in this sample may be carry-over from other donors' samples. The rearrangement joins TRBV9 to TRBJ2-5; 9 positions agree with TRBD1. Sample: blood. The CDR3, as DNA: TGTGCCAGCAGCGCACACAGGGGGCTGCAAGAGACCCAGTACTTC. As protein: CASSAHRGLQETQYF.